These 20 T cell receptor beta chains originate from one sample sequenced in a study of siplizumab effects on memory and regulatory T cells. Sequencing used immunoSEQ multiplex PCR; TCRdb keeps in-frame clones, though not all of them. The repertoire consists of tens of thousands of clones, with under 98% occurring once and the leading ten covering 0.64%. Sample: naive CD4+ T cells sorted from blood. All receptors come from a human donor in good health.

This rearrangement joins TRBV18 to TRBJ2-7; 7 bases agree with TRBD2. CDR1 is KGHSH and CDR2 is LQKENI in the germline V gene. Trimming removed 3 bases from V and 6 bases from J; junction bases left unmatched: 8. The CDR3 spans 14 residues. The DNA for the CDR3 is TGTGCCAGCTCACCGGGGGAGGGTCTCGGCGAGCAGTACTTC. This gives the protein CASSPGEGLGEQYF.

The V call is TRBV15, the J call TRBJ2-3, with 13 positions matching TRBD2. The CDR3 contains 22 residues. With 0 bases clipped from V and 3 bases from J, the junction kept 18 bases outside the gene matches. Per the germline V gene, CDR1 is LNHNV and CDR2 is YYDKDF (reference sequence). CDR3 amino acids: CATSRDGAFGTSGIGKTDTQYF. The DNA of the CDR3 is TGTGCCACCAGCAGAGATGGGGCGTTCGGGACTAGCGGGATCGGGAAAACAGATACGCAGTATTTT.

V and J are TRBV7-6 and TRBJ2-1, with 10 bases aligning to TRBD2. The CDR3 covers 17 residues. The V and J ends lost 5 bases and 9 bases, in that order; junction bases with no gene match: 16. In germline, CDR1 is SGHVS, CDR2 FNYEAQ. The CDR3 here is CASSRHPQREGPIEQFF. CDR3 coding DNA: TGTGCCAGCAGCCGACACCCCCAGCGGGAGGGCCCGATTGAGCAGTTCTTC.

The chain uses TRBV6-5 and TRBJ2-7, with D possibly being TRBD2 (5 bases). The germline V and J ends were trimmed by 6 bases and 2 bases, with 17 bases remaining between them. This CDR3 contains 15 residues. Germline CDR1 is MNHEY and CDR2 is SVGAGI. The CDR3 sequence is CASSTLRARAYEQYF. The CDR3 DNA sequence: TGTGCCAGCAGCACCCTGAGGGCTAGGGCCTACGAGCAGTACTTC.

The J gene is TRBJ2-1, the V gene TRBV4-1; no clear D. This CDR3 has 11 residues. With 1 base removed from V and 10 bases from J, the gap between germline ends came to 5 bases. Germline V gives CDR1 MGHRA, CDR2 YSYEKL. The CDR3 sequence is CASSQATEQFF. CDR3 nucleotide sequence: TGCGCCAGCAGCCAAGCTACCGAGCAGTTCTTC.

The chain uses TRBV9 and TRBJ2-5; weak D call: TRBD1 (6 bases). CDR1 and CDR2 from the germline V gene are SGDLS and YYNGEE. The CDR3 contains 14 residues. V was cut by 4 bases and J by 2 bases, with 12 bases left in between. The CDR3 reads CASSRDILQETQYF. In DNA, the CDR3 is TGTGCCAGCAGCCGGGACATCCTTCAAGAGACCCAGTACTTC.

This clone showed up just once. The chain employs TRBV7-3 and TRBJ2-1, with no clear D. The CDR3 is 14 amino acids. V lost 2 bases to trimming and J lost 3 bases, with 8 bases between them. Germline V lookup: CDR1 SGHTA, CDR2 FQGTGA. CDR3 DNA sequence: TGTGCCAGCAGCTTATCACCAATCTACAATGAGCAGTTCTTC. Amino acids: CASSLSPIYNEQFF.

V usage is TRBV28 and J usage is TRBJ2-1, with 10 positions matching TRBD1. The length of the CDR3 is 15 residues. Germline V gene lookup returns CDR1 MDHEN and CDR2 SYDVKM. Germline trimming cut 7 bases from V and 3 bases from J; bases unmatched to any gene: 6. The chain's CDR3 is CASTSGQGNYNEQFF. For the CDR3, the DNA is TGTGCCAGCACTTCGGGACAGGGGAACTACAATGAGCAGTTCTTC.

This chain links TRBV28 with TRBJ1-5; D uncertain. Germline V gene lookup returns CDR1 MDHEN and CDR2 SYDVKM. V was shortened by 3 bases and J by 4 bases, with 19 bases between the two germline ends. This CDR3 has 17 amino acids. The CDR3 region is CASSFLSGPTLNQPQHF. In nucleotides, the CDR3 is TGTGCCAGCAGTTTCCTCTCGGGTCCCACGCTGAATCAGCCCCAGCATTTT.

The chain couples TRBV18 to TRBJ2-7; 7 bases are shared with TRBD2. Germline trimming cut 6 bases from V and 0 bases from J; bases unmatched to any gene: 14. In germline, CDR1 is KGHSH, CDR2 LQKENI. CDR3 length: 17 amino acids. This CDR3 reads CASSMGVDGGGSYEQYF. In DNA form, the CDR3 reads TGTGCCAGCTCGATGGGTGTTGATGGGGGGGGCTCCTACGAGCAGTACTTC.

The chain's CDR3 is CASMRLFSDTQYF. As DNA, the CDR3 is TGTGCCAGCATGAGACTATTTTCAGATACGCAGTATTTT. V is TRBV2 and J is TRBJ2-3, with a weak D call TRBD2 (5 bases). The CDR3 length is 13 residues. V was clipped by 7 bases and J by 4 bases, with 12 bases between them. Germline values: CDR1 SNHLY, CDR2 FYNNEI. The full variable domain, rest sourced from reference TRBV2 and TRBJ2-3, is EPEVTQTPSHQVTQMGQEVILRCVPISNHLYFYWYRQILGQKVEFLVSFYNNEISEKSEIFDDQFSVERPDGSNFTLKIRSTKLEDSAMYFCASMRLFSDTQYFGPGTRLTVL.

The chain uses TRBV5-1 and TRBJ2-6; 12 bases align to TRBD2. In germline, CDR1 is SGHRS, CDR2 YFSETQ. Germline trimming cut 7 bases from V and 0 bases from J; bases unmatched to any gene: 5. This CDR3 comprises 17 residues. Here the CDR3 DNA reads TGCGCCAGCGTCGAGGGACTAGCGGGCTCTGGGGCCAACGTCCTGACTTTC. Translating it yields CASVEGLAGSGANVLTF.

This chain links TRBV5-6 with TRBJ2-1; D is ambiguous. The CDR3 has 11 residues. Trimming took off 2 bases at V and 7 bases at J, with 4 bases between the two ends. The germline CDR1 and CDR2 sequences are SGHDT and YYEEEE. The CDR3 DNA follows: TGTGCCAGCAGCTTAATTAATGAGCAGTTCTTC. It translates to CASSLINEQFF.

The chain couples TRBV13 to TRBJ1-1; TRBD1 aligns across 9 bases. Per germline, CDR1 PRHDT and CDR2 FYEKMQ (reference sequence). The V gene end was trimmed by 5 bases and the J gene end by 1 base; junction bases not matched to a gene: 8. There are 16 residues in the CDR3. The CDR3 reads CASSPQGAGRNTEAFF. The CDR3 DNA sequence: TGTGCCAGCAGCCCACAGGGGGCTGGGCGGAACACTGAAGCTTTCTTT.

V usage is TRBV11-2 and J usage is TRBJ2-2, with 11 bases aligning to TRBD2. CDR1 and CDR2 (germline): SGHAT, FQNNGV. This CDR3 contains 16 residues. Trimming took 7 bases from V and 4 from J; bases not matched to a gene: 8. CDR3 amino acids: CASNKRLAGTTGELFF. CDR3 bases: TGTGCCAGCAACAAACGACTAGCGGGGACCACCGGGGAGCTGTTTTTT.

The V call is TRBV5-4, the J call TRBJ1-4; D ambiguous. This CDR3 comprises 14 residues. Per germline, CDR1 SGHNT and CDR2 YYREEE (reference sequence). The germline V and J ends were trimmed by 3 bases and 8 bases, with 14 bases remaining between them. The CDR3 sequence is CASSSRVEGEKLFF. The CDR3 coding sequence is TGTGCCAGCAGCTCTCGGGTCGAAGGAGAAAAACTGTTTTTT.

This chain links TRBV15 with TRBJ2-7; 8 nucleotides align to TRBD1. J lost 0 bases, V lost 3 bases, and 4 bases had no gene match. Looked up from germline, CDR1 is LNHNV and CDR2 is YYDKDF (reference sequence). This CDR3 contains 15 residues. CDR3 sequence reads: CATSRDRARSYEQYF. Here the CDR3 DNA reads TGTGCCACCAGCAGGGACAGGGCCCGCTCCTACGAGCAGTACTTC.

The genes are TRBV11-3 and TRBJ1-1; no definite D call. The CDR3 extends over 13 amino acids. Trimming removed 2 bases at V and 0 bases at J, with 4 bases between. Germline V gene sequence: CDR1 SGHNT, CDR2 YENEEA. The CDR3 DNA reads as TGTGCCAGCAGCTTAAGACTGAACACTGAAGCTTTCTTT. Translated: CASSLRLNTEAFF. Based on the CDR3 plus reference TRBV11-3 and TRBJ1-1, the full variable domain is EAGVVQSPRYKIIEKKQPVAFWCNPISGHNTLYWYLQNLGQGPELLIRYENEEAVDDSQLPKDRFSAERLKGVDSTLKIQPAELGDSAVYLCASSLRLNTEAFFGQGTRLTVV.

This clone was observed a single time. This chain joins TRBV27 and TRBJ2-6; D is perhaps TRBD1 (5 bases). CDR3 length: 14 residues. V was trimmed by 7 bases and J by 2 bases, leaving 9 bases between them. Germline V gene data show CDR1 as MNHEY and CDR2 as SMNVEV (reference sequence). DNA of the CDR3: TGTGCCAGCAATACAGGAACTGGGGCCAACGTCCTGACTTTC. Translating gives CASNTGTGANVLTF.

The V call is TRBV5-1, the J call TRBJ2-7; 10 positions agree with TRBD2. The CDR3 spans 13 residues. The trim removed 4 bases at V and 5 bases at J, leaving 3 bases unmatched. In germline, CDR1 is SGHRS, CDR2 YFSETQ. The CDR3 nucleotides are TGCGCCAGCAGCCTTAGCGGGAGGAACGAGCAGTACTTC. Translating gives CASSLSGRNEQYF. Drawing the rest from reference TRBV5-1 and TRBJ2-7, the complete variable domain is KAGVTQTPRYLIKTRGQQVTLSCSPISGHRSVSWYQQTPGQGLQFLFEYFSETQRNKGNFPGRFSGRQFSNSRSEMNVSTLELGDSALYLCASSLSGRNEQYFGPGTRLTVT.